These T cell receptor beta chains were read from a single sample in a study of T cells after yellow fever vaccination. Via MiXCR, TCRdb re-called the 5' RACE reads, giving one row per CDR3 protein. The repertoire consists of some 300,000 distinct CDR3 sequences, with around 4% occurring once and the leading ten covering around 22%. This sample comprised PBMCs, obtained on the day of the yellow fever booster vaccination. The origin of the receptors is a man aged 18 to 30 who received the YFV17D yellow fever vaccine. CDR3s include the opening cysteine and the closing phenylalanine or tryptophan. A D gene is named only where the DNA matches it firmly. A row's size may be missing; if present it is once, few, many or a size class.

TRBJ2-5,TRBV5-1,few,TRBD2,CASSLFPAGGQETQYF,TGCGCCAGCAGCTTGTTCCCAGCGGGGGGCCAAGAGACCCAGTACTTC
TRBJ1-3,TRBV19,NA,NA,CASSITSGNTIYF,TGTGCCAGTAGTATAACATCTGGAAACACCATATATTTT
TRBJ2-3,TRBV5-1,NA,TRBD1,CASSRNDRGPPEF,TGCGCCAGCAGCCGGAACGATAGGGGGCCCCCCGAATTT
TRBJ2-3,TRBV5-1,NA,NA,CASSPDREADTQYF,TGCGCCAGCAGCCCAGACAGGGAGGCAGATACGCAGTATTTT
TRBJ1-1,TRBV5-1,many,NA,CASSLGAAVGNTEAFF,TGCGCCAGCAGCTTGGGGGCGGCAGTAGGAAACACTGAAGCTTTCTTT
TRBJ1-6,TRBV7-2,few,NA,CASSSPGQIYNSPLHF,TGTGCCAGCAGCTCCCCGGGACAAATTTATAATTCACCCCTCCACTTT
TRBJ1-6,TRBV12-3/TRBV12-4,many,NA,CASSPGGHSYNSPLHF,TGTGCCAGCAGTCCCGGGGGCCATTCATATAATTCACCCCTCCACTTT
TRBJ2-2,TRBV9,few,NA,CASSPDSWQATGELFF,TGTGCCAGCAGCCCCGACTCCTGGCAGGCCACCGGGGAGCTGTTTTTT
TRBJ2-1,TRBV7-9,many,NA,CASSLLSGNEQFF,TGTGCCAGCAGCTTATTATCCGGCAATGAGCAGTTCTTC
TRBJ2-7,TRBV29-1,few,NA,CSVEWGATYEQYF,TGCAGCGTGGAGTGGGGGGCGACCTACGAGCAGTACTTC
TRBJ1-1,TRBV7-2,many,NA,CASSADMNTEAFF,TGTGCCAGCAGCGCAGACATGAACACTGAAGCTTTCTTT
TRBJ1-4,TRBV7-9,few,NA,CASSLSTWKNLVPNNRTTNEKLFF,TGTGCCAGCAGCTTATCTACATGGAAAAACCTCGTTCCAAATAACCGAACAACTAATGAAAAACTGTTTTTT
TRBJ2-1,TRBV20-1,many,NA,CSANGGARYNEQFF,TGCAGTGCCAACGGAGGGGCGAGGTACAATGAGCAGTTCTTC
TRBJ2-3,TRBV20-1,many,TRBD2,CSAGSSGHTDTQYF,TGCAGTGCTGGGAGTAGCGGGCACACAGATACGCAGTATTTT
TRBJ2-1,TRBV5-1,few,TRBD1,CASSPGQTFFNEQFF,TGCGCCAGCAGCCCGGGACAGACTTTCTTCAATGAGCAGTTCTTC
TRBJ2-2,TRBV5-1,NA,TRBD1,CASSLGGQGINTGELFF,TGCGCCAGCAGCTTGGGAGGACAGGGCATCAACACCGGGGAGCTGTTTTTT
TRBJ2-1,TRBV7-2,many,TRBD2,CASSSWRLAGGNEQFF,TGTGCCAGCAGCTCATGGCGACTAGCGGGGGGCAATGAGCAGTTCTTC
TRBJ1-3,TRBV25-1,few,NA,CASSEYKGFGNTIYF,TGTGCCAGCAGTGAATATAAAGGGTTCGGAAACACCATATATTTT
TRBJ1-4,TRBV20-1,few,NA,CSARDDQGTNEKLFF,TGCAGTGCTAGAGATGATCAAGGAACTAATGAAAAACTGTTTTTT
TRBJ2-1,TRBV7-9,many,NA,CASSLVGTSNEQFF,TGTGCCAGCAGCTTAGTCGGGACCTCCAATGAGCAGTTCTTC
TRBJ2-1,TRBV20-1,many,TRBD2,CSARDRSGGAFNEQFF,TGCAGTGCTAGAGATCGGAGCGGGGGGGCGTTCAATGAGCAGTTCTTC
TRBJ2-1,TRBV2,many,NA,CAGRPQGPEQFF,TGTGCCGGCCGGCCCCAGGGGCCTGAGCAGTTCTTC
TRBJ2-5,TRBV5-4,NA,TRBD1,CASSLGQVETQYF,TGTGCCAGCAGCTTAGGACAGGTGGAGACCCAGTACTTC
TRBJ1-2,TRBV6-5,few,NA,CASSYQDLGGYTF,TGTGCCAGCAGTTACCAAGACCTTGGCGGCTACACCTTC
TRBJ2-2,TRBV6-4,many,TRBD2,CASSESGGNTGELFF,TGTGCCAGCAGTGAGAGCGGGGGGAACACCGGGGAGCTGTTTTTT
TRBJ2-6,TRBV5-1,many,NA,CASSLGGFGSGANVLTF,TGCGCCAGCAGCTTGGGCGGTTTCGGCTCTGGGGCCAACGTCCTGACTTTC
TRBJ2-3,TRBV20-1,many,TRBD2,CSARALAGGPTDTQYF,TGCAGTGCTAGAGCCTTAGCGGGGGGGCCCACAGATACGCAGTATTTT
TRBJ2-3,TRBV5-5,many,TRBD1,CAKWTGITDTQYF,TGTGCCAAATGGACAGGGATCACAGATACGCAGTATTTT
TRBJ1-5,TRBV6-1,NA,TRBD1,CASNPGWGTARQPQHF,TGTGCCAGCAACCCCGGTTGGGGGACAGCGCGCCAGCCCCAGCATTTT
TRBJ1-5,TRBV21-1,many,NA,CADTGGSNQPQHF,TGTGCCGATACAGGGGGTAGCAATCAGCCCCAGCATTTT
TRBJ1-1,TRBV2,NA,NA,CASSWADEAFF,TGTGCCAGCAGTTGGGCAGATGAAGCTTTCTTT
TRBJ2-7,TRBV5-1,few,TRBD2,CASTPGGGLEYEQYF,TGCGCCAGCACCCCGGGAGGGGGGCTGGAATACGAGCAGTACTTC
TRBJ1-2,TRBV2,NA,NA,CASSVVGGAYGYTF,TGTGCCAGCAGTGTCGTGGGGGGGGCCTATGGCTACACCTTC
TRBJ2-2,TRBV10-2,few,TRBD2,CASSEWGGGITGELFF,TGCGCCAGCAGTGAGTGGGGCGGGGGGATCACCGGGGAGCTGTTTTTT
TRBJ2-7,TRBV11-2,NA,NA,CASSLSGRVLSEQYF,TGTGCCAGCAGTCTCTCCGGCAGGGTGCTTAGCGAGCAGTACTTC
TRBJ1-1,TRBV5-4,NA,NA,CASSPWGDSEAFF,TGTGCCAGCAGCCCCTGGGGGGATTCCGAAGCTTTCTTT
TRBJ2-3,TRBV7-8,many,NA,CASSSDSGDTQYF,TGTGCCAGCAGCTCCGATAGTGGCGATACGCAGTATTTT
TRBJ2-3,TRBV9,many,NA,CASSAREGGTDTQYF,TGTGCCAGCAGCGCCCGTGAGGGGGGCACAGATACGCAGTATTTT
TRBJ1-2,TRBV29-1,NA,NA,CSVKDTMNNYGYTF,TGCAGCGTCAAGGACACCATGAACAACTATGGCTACACCTTC
TRBJ2-5,TRBV23-1,few,NA,CASSLYRSQETQYF,TGCGCCAGCAGTCTATACAGATCTCAAGAGACCCAGTACTTC
TRBJ1-1,TRBV6-6,many,NA,CASFVTRRMNTEAFF,TGTGCCAGCTTCGTTACCCGGCGAATGAACACTGAAGCTTTCTTT
TRBJ2-5,TRBV9,many,NA,CASSPSLQETQYF,TGTGCCAGCAGCCCAAGTCTCCAAGAGACCCAGTACTTC
TRBJ2-5,TRBV20-1,many,TRBD1,CSARSPGQGGETQYF,TGCAGTGCTAGAAGTCCGGGACAGGGGGGAGAGACCCAGTACTTC
TRBJ2-3,TRBV5-1,many,NA,CASSLLISADTQYF,TGCGCCAGCAGCTTACTAATCTCAGCCGATACGCAGTATTTT
TRBJ2-3,TRBV7-2,few,NA,CASSSGSSTDTQYF,TGTGCCAGCAGCTCAGGGTCGAGCACAGATACGCAGTATTTT
TRBJ2-7,TRBV5-1,many,TRBD1,CASSLGQGPNEQYF,TGCGCCAGCAGCCTGGGACAGGGGCCCAACGAGCAGTACTTC
TRBJ1-5,TRBV7-9,many,NA,CASSPRDHQPQHF,TGTGCCAGCAGCCCTAGGGACCATCAGCCCCAGCATTTT
TRBJ1-1,TRBV18,NA,TRBD1,CASSPIGTANTEAFF,TGTGCCAGCTCACCCATCGGGACAGCGAACACTGAAGCTTTCTTT
TRBJ1-1,TRBV12-3/TRBV12-4,few,NA,CASRANTEAFF,TGTGCCAGCAGGGCAAACACTGAAGCTTTCTTT
TRBJ1-1,TRBV5-1,many,NA,CASSLDRQNTEAFF,TGCGCCAGCAGCTTGGATCGCCAGAACACTGAAGCTTTCTTT
TRBJ2-5,TRBV11-2,NA,NA,CASSQSGVETQYF,TGTGCCAGCAGCCAATCAGGGGTTGAGACCCAGTACTTC
TRBJ2-2,TRBV20-1,many,NA,CSARVPSKNTGELFF,TGCAGTGCTAGAGTACCCTCGAAGAACACCGGGGAGCTGTTTTTT
TRBJ1-1,TRBV12-3/TRBV12-4,many,NA,CAGKETLLNTEAFF,TGTGCCGGGAAGGAAACCCTTCTAAACACTGAAGCTTTCTTT
TRBJ2-2,TRBV7-6,many,TRBD2,CASSFREAGENTGELFF,TGTGCCAGCAGCTTTAGAGAGGCGGGGGAGAACACCGGGGAGCTGTTTTTT
TRBJ2-1,TRBV20-1,many,TRBD2,CSASELAGGRGAKEQFF,TGCAGTGCTAGTGAACTAGCGGGGGGCCGGGGGGCAAAGGAGCAGTTCTTC
TRBJ2-7,TRBV5-1,many,TRBD1,CASKRDRAGEQYF,TGCGCCAGCAAGAGGGACAGGGCTGGAGAGCAGTACTTC
TRBJ1-1,TRBV6-4,NA,NA,CASSRNPEGTEAFF,TGTGCCAGCAGCCGGAACCCCGAAGGAACTGAAGCTTTCTTT
TRBJ2-5,TRBV7-7,many,NA,CASSLDGLLGNQYF,TGTGCCAGCAGCCTAGACGGGTTATTGGGAAACCAGTACTTC
TRBJ2-2,TRBV10-2,few,NA,CASRGLSWGTGELFF,TGCGCCAGCCGGGGACTCTCTTGGGGCACCGGGGAGCTGTTTTTT